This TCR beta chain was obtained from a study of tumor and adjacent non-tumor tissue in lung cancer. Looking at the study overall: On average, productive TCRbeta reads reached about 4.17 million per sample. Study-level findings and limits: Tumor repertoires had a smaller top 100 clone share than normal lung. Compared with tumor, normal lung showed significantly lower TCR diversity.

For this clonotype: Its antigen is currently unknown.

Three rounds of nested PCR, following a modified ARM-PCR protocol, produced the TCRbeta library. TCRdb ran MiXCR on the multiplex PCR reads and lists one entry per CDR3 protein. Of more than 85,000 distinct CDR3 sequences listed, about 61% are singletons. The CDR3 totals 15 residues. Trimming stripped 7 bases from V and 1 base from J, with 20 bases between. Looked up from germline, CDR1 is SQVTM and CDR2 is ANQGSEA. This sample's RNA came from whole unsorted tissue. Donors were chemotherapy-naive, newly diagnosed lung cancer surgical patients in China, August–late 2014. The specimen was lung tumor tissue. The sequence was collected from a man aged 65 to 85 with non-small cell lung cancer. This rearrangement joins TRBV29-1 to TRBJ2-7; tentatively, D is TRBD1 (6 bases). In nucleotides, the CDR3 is TGCAGCGCTACCCCCCCCGGACAGCAATCCTACGAGCAGTACTTC. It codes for CSATPPGQQSYEQYF.